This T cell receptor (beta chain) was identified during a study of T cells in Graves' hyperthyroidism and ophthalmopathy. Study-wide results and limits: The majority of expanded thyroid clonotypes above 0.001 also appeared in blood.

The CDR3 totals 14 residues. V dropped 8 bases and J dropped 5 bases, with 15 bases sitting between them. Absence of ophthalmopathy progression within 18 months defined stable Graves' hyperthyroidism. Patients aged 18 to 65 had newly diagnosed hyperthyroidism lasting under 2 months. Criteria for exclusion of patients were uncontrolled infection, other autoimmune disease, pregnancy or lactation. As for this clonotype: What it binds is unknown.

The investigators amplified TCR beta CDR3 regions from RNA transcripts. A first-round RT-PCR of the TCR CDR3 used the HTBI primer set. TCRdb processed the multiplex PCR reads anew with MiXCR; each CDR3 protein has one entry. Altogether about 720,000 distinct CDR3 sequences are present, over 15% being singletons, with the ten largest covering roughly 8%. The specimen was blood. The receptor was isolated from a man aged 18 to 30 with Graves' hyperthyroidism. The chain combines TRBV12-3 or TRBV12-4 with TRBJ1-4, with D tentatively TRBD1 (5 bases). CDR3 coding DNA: TGTGCCAGCGGCTACGGGACCGGCAATGAAAAACTGTTTTTT. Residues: CASGYGTGNEKLFF.